This is a list of T cell receptor beta chains from one sample in a study of blood T cell repertoires in COVID-19. Sequencing was performed with immunoSEQ multiplex PCR; in TCRdb, only in-frame clones are kept and a portion is missing. The table includes around 100,000 clones, around 86% detected once. The sequenced sample was peripheral blood. The receptors shown here come from a man between 65 and 85 years old with acute or convalescent COVID-19. CDR3s include the opening cysteine and the closing phenylalanine or tryptophan. The D gene is left open where the match is weak. Expanded clones are given a class, and other clones once, few, many or no size at all.

clone_size: .
j_call: TRBJ2-1
d_call: TRBD1
v_call: TRBV19
cdr3_aa: CASSPGQGVGGHEQFF
cdr3_nt: TGTGCCAGTAGTCCAGGACAGGGGGTCGGTGGACATGAGCAGTTCTTC

clone_size: .
j_call: TRBJ1-1
d_call: .
v_call: TRBV7-9
cdr3_aa: CASSRSPEAFF
cdr3_nt: TGTGCCAGCAGCCGGTCCCCTGAAGCTTTCTTT

clone_size: .
j_call: TRBJ2-1
d_call: .
v_call: TRBV5-4
cdr3_aa: CASSYSGSSSYNEQFF
cdr3_nt: TGTGCCAGCAGCTATAGCGGATCCAGCTCCTACAATGAGCAGTTCTTC

clone_size: .
j_call: TRBJ1-1
d_call: TRBD1
v_call: TRBV25-1
cdr3_aa: CASSETGTVNTEAFF
cdr3_nt: TGTGCCAGCAGTGAAACCGGGACAGTGAACACTGAAGCTTTCTTT

clone_size: .
j_call: TRBJ1-1
d_call: TRBD1
v_call: TRBV5-1
cdr3_aa: CASSLEDRGGAFF
cdr3_nt: TGCGCCAGCAGCTTGGAGGACAGGGGAGGTGCTTTCTTT

clone_size: .
j_call: TRBJ2-5
d_call: .
v_call: TRBV5-1
cdr3_aa: CASSLAGGRSQTQYF
cdr3_nt: TGCGCCAGCAGCTTGGCTGGGGGGAGGAGCCAGACCCAGTACTTC

clone_size: .
j_call: TRBJ2-2
d_call: .
v_call: TRBV7-3
cdr3_aa: CASSLGARVGTGELFF
cdr3_nt: TGTGCCAGCAGCTTAGGGGCAAGGGTAGGCACCGGGGAGCTGTTTTTT

clone_size: .
j_call: TRBJ1-1
d_call: .
v_call: TRBV10-3
cdr3_aa: CAISGPSGTEAFF
cdr3_nt: TGTGCCATCAGTGGGCCAAGCGGCACTGAAGCTTTCTTT

clone_size: .
j_call: TRBJ1-5
d_call: TRBD1
v_call: TRBV3-1/TRBV3-2
cdr3_aa: CASSQEGQGACNQPQHF
cdr3_nt: TGTGCCAGCAGCCAAGAAGGGCAGGGGGCTTGCAATCAGCCCCAGCATTTT

clone_size: .
j_call: TRBJ1-1
d_call: TRBD1
v_call: TRBV3-1/TRBV3-2
cdr3_aa: CASSQIGQGAVEAFF
cdr3_nt: TGTGCCAGCAGCCAGATAGGACAGGGGGCCGTTGAAGCTTTCTTT

clone_size: .
j_call: TRBJ2-3
d_call: TRBD1
v_call: TRBV14
cdr3_aa: CASSQARDRGTDTQYF
cdr3_nt: TGTGCCAGCAGCCAAGCTCGGGACAGGGGCACAGATACGCAGTATTTT

clone_size: once
j_call: TRBJ2-7
d_call: TRBD1
v_call: TRBV18
cdr3_aa: CASSQWPGGYEQYF
cdr3_nt: TGTGCCAGCTCACAATGGCCAGGGGGCTACGAGCAGTACTTC

clone_size: .
j_call: TRBJ2-3
d_call: .
v_call: TRBV11-2
cdr3_aa: CASSFSLAVLTDTQYF
cdr3_nt: TGTGCCAGCAGCTTTTCACTTGCGGTCCTCACAGATACGCAGTATTTT

clone_size: .
j_call: TRBJ2-1
d_call: .
v_call: TRBV5-1
cdr3_aa: CASSLEGVGQFF
cdr3_nt: TGCGCCAGCAGCTTGGAGGGGGTTGGGCAGTTCTTC

clone_size: .
j_call: TRBJ1-1
d_call: TRBD1
v_call: TRBV10-3
cdr3_aa: CAITQGQGLSSTEAFF
cdr3_nt: TGTGCCATCACTCAAGGACAGGGATTATCTAGCACTGAAGCTTTCTTT

clone_size: .
j_call: TRBJ2-3
d_call: TRBD2
v_call: TRBV5-1
cdr3_aa: CASSLSAGGGSSTDTQYF
cdr3_nt: TGCGCCAGCAGCTTGAGTGCGGGGGGCGGCTCTAGCACAGATACGCAGTATTTT

clone_size: once
j_call: TRBJ1-1
d_call: .
v_call: TRBV19
cdr3_aa: CASSIPARATEAFF
cdr3_nt: TGTGCCAGTAGTATCCCCGCCAGGGCGACTGAAGCTTTCTTT

clone_size: .
j_call: TRBJ1-1
d_call: .
v_call: TRBV5-1
cdr3_aa: CASSSRSRGGTEAFF
cdr3_nt: TGCGCCAGCAGCTCCCGGTCTAGGGGGGGCACTGAAGCTTTCTTT

clone_size: .
j_call: TRBJ1-1
d_call: TRBD1
v_call: TRBV18
cdr3_aa: CASSPRDRSDEAFF
cdr3_nt: TGTGCCAGCTCACCCCGGGACAGGTCGGATGAAGCTTTCTTT

clone_size: .
j_call: TRBJ1-2
d_call: TRBD1
v_call: TRBV5-5
cdr3_aa: CATGQGASGYTF
cdr3_nt: TGTGCCACCGGACAGGGGGCGTCCGGCTACACCTTC

clone_size: .
j_call: TRBJ1-2
d_call: .
v_call: TRBV19
cdr3_aa: CASSPQGYGYTF
cdr3_nt: TGTGCCAGTTCCCCACAGGGCTATGGCTACACCTTC

clone_size: .
j_call: TRBJ1-1
d_call: TRBD1
v_call: TRBV18
cdr3_aa: CASSPADRASTEAFF
cdr3_nt: TGTGCCAGCTCACCAGCGGACAGGGCGAGCACTGAAGCTTTCTTT

clone_size: few
j_call: TRBJ1-2
d_call: TRBD1
v_call: TRBV7-3
cdr3_aa: CASSLFPGQGGGYTF
cdr3_nt: TGTGCCAGCAGCTTATTTCCCGGACAGGGGGGCGGCTACACCTTC

clone_size: .
j_call: TRBJ2-5
d_call: .
v_call: TRBV18
cdr3_aa: CASSRGQETQYF
cdr3_nt: TGTGCCAGCTCAAGGGGCCAAGAGACCCAGTACTTC

clone_size: .
j_call: TRBJ2-1
d_call: .
v_call: TRBV2
cdr3_aa: CASSELGVVVYNEQFF
cdr3_nt: TGTGCCAGCAGTGAACTAGGGGTGGTGGTCTACAATGAGCAGTTCTTC

clone_size: .
j_call: TRBJ1-1
d_call: .
v_call: TRBV6-5
cdr3_aa: CASSSRAYRTEAFF
cdr3_nt: TGTGCCAGCAGTTCACGGGCCTACAGGACTGAAGCTTTCTTT

clone_size: .
j_call: TRBJ1-4
d_call: .
v_call: TRBV19
cdr3_aa: CASSPGFHEKLFF
cdr3_nt: TGTGCCAGTAGTCCAGGGTTTCATGAAAAACTGTTTTTT

clone_size: .
j_call: TRBJ1-1
d_call: TRBD1
v_call: TRBV30
cdr3_aa: CAWTGTVNTEAFF
cdr3_nt: TGTGCCTGGACCGGGACAGTGAACACTGAAGCTTTCTTT

clone_size: .
j_call: TRBJ2-4
d_call: .
v_call: TRBV19
cdr3_aa: CASSGRLAKNIQYF
cdr3_nt: TGTGCCAGTAGTGGGAGATTAGCCAAAAACATTCAGTACTTC

clone_size: .
j_call: TRBJ2-3
d_call: .
v_call: TRBV2
cdr3_aa: CASSGDKVGADTQYF
cdr3_nt: TGTGCCAGCAGTGGGGACAAGGTGGGCGCAGATACGCAGTATTTT

clone_size: .
j_call: TRBJ2-1
d_call: TRBD2
v_call: TRBV3-1/TRBV3-2
cdr3_aa: CASSGSGRAYNEQFF
cdr3_nt: TGTGCCAGCAGCGGAAGCGGGAGGGCCTACAATGAGCAGTTCTTC

clone_size: .
j_call: TRBJ2-1
d_call: .
v_call: TRBV13
cdr3_aa: CASSPGRDTSSYNEQFF
cdr3_nt: TGTGCCAGCAGCCCGGGCCGGGACACTAGCTCCTACAATGAGCAGTTCTTC

clone_size: .
j_call: TRBJ2-7
d_call: TRBD2
v_call: TRBV6-5
cdr3_aa: CASSQTSGPYEQYF
cdr3_nt: TGTGCCAGCAGTCAGACTAGCGGACCCTACGAGCAGTACTTC

clone_size: .
j_call: TRBJ2-1
d_call: TRBD1
v_call: TRBV19
cdr3_aa: CASSDPGTGGGNEQFF
cdr3_nt: TGTGCCAGTAGTGACCCTGGGACAGGGGGAGGCAATGAGCAGTTCTTC

clone_size: .
j_call: TRBJ2-7
d_call: TRBD2
v_call: TRBV6-1
cdr3_aa: CASSEFPGRSYEQYF
cdr3_nt: TGTGCCAGCAGTGAATTCCCCGGGAGGTCCTACGAGCAGTACTTC

clone_size: .
j_call: TRBJ1-2
d_call: .
v_call: TRBV15
cdr3_aa: CATSRESRGRHWEHGYTF
cdr3_nt: TGTGCCACCAGCAGAGAGTCCAGAGGGAGGCATTGGGAGCATGGCTACACCTTC

clone_size: .
j_call: TRBJ2-2
d_call: .
v_call: TRBV28
cdr3_aa: CASAQGNAGELFF
cdr3_nt: TGTGCCAGCGCCCAGGGGAACGCCGGGGAGCTGTTTTTT

clone_size: .
j_call: TRBJ2-3
d_call: TRBD2
v_call: TRBV19
cdr3_aa: CASSLLGRLAGGGGADTQYF
cdr3_nt: TGTGCCAGTAGTCTCCTAGGGAGACTAGCGGGAGGTGGTGGCGCAGATACGCAGTATTTT

clone_size: .
j_call: TRBJ2-4
d_call: TRBD1
v_call: TRBV5-1
cdr3_aa: CASTPGTGNDIQYF
cdr3_nt: TGCGCCAGCACCCCCGGGACAGGGAATGACATTCAGTACTTC

clone_size: .
j_call: TRBJ2-2
d_call: .
v_call: TRBV6-2/TRBV6-3
cdr3_aa: CASIPLALNTGELFF
cdr3_nt: TGTGCCAGCATCCCACTAGCCTTAAACACCGGGGAGCTGTTTTTT

clone_size: once
j_call: TRBJ1-2
d_call: .
v_call: TRBV5-6
cdr3_aa: CASSSRGGYTF
cdr3_nt: TGTGCCAGCAGCTCCAGGGGTGGCTACACCTTC

clone_size: .
j_call: TRBJ1-1
d_call: .
v_call: TRBV3-1/TRBV3-2
cdr3_aa: CASSQPMTGYTEAFF
cdr3_nt: TGTGCCAGCAGCCAACCAATGACAGGATACACTGAAGCTTTCTTT

clone_size: .
j_call: TRBJ2-7
d_call: TRBD1
v_call: TRBV6-5
cdr3_aa: CASSHDRAYEQYF
cdr3_nt: TGTGCCAGCAGCCACGACAGGGCCTACGAGCAGTACTTC

clone_size: .
j_call: TRBJ1-2
d_call: .
v_call: TRBV2
cdr3_aa: CASREDGSYGYTF
cdr3_nt: TGTGCCAGCAGGGAGGACGGATCCTATGGCTACACCTTC

clone_size: .
j_call: TRBJ2-6
d_call: .
v_call: TRBV28
cdr3_aa: CASSPGGANVLTF
cdr3_nt: TGTGCCAGCTCCCCCGGGGGGGCCAACGTCCTGACTTTC

clone_size: .
j_call: TRBJ1-2
d_call: TRBD1
v_call: TRBV5-1
cdr3_aa: CASSRDRDKGGYTF
cdr3_nt: TGCGCCAGCAGCCGGGACAGGGACAAGGGAGGCTACACCTTC

clone_size: .
j_call: TRBJ2-3
d_call: TRBD2
v_call: TRBV20-1
cdr3_aa: CSASGLAGRADTQYF
cdr3_nt: TGCAGTGCTAGTGGACTAGCGGGGAGGGCAGATACGCAGTATTTT

clone_size: .
j_call: TRBJ2-1
d_call: TRBD1
v_call: TRBV5-1
cdr3_aa: CASRPDRGLYNEQFF
cdr3_nt: TGCGCCAGCAGACCTGACAGGGGGCTTTACAATGAGCAGTTCTTC

clone_size: .
j_call: TRBJ2-7
d_call: .
v_call: TRBV2
cdr3_aa: CASLTFSEQYF
cdr3_nt: TGTGCCAGCCTGACATTCTCCGAGCAGTACTTC

clone_size: .
j_call: TRBJ1-2
d_call: .
v_call: TRBV19
cdr3_aa: CASTKGRNYGYTF
cdr3_nt: TGTGCCAGTACAAAGGGGCGTAACTATGGCTACACCTTC

clone_size: .
j_call: TRBJ1-2
d_call: .
v_call: TRBV21-1
cdr3_aa: CASSASPGQDYGYTF
cdr3_nt: TGTGCCAGCAGCGCGTCCCCGGGACAGGACTATGGCTACACCTTC

clone_size: .
j_call: TRBJ2-7
d_call: .
v_call: TRBV3-1/TRBV3-2
cdr3_aa: CASSHGRGEQYF
cdr3_nt: TGTGCCAGCAGCCACGGCCGGGGCGAGCAGTACTTC

clone_size: .
j_call: TRBJ2-3
d_call: .
v_call: TRBV5-4
cdr3_aa: CASSPGQTLTDTQYF
cdr3_nt: TGTGCCAGCAGCCCCGGACAGACCTTAACAGATACGCAGTATTTT